Listed here are 13 T cell receptor beta chains from one sample, sequenced in a study of T cells in Graves' hyperthyroidism and ophthalmopathy. What was amplified from RNA transcripts were TCR beta CDR3 regions. A first-round RT-PCR of the TCR CDR3 used the HTBI primer set. MiXCR, run by TCRdb on the multiplex PCR reads, gives a single entry per CDR3 protein. The data hold about 840,000 distinct CDR3 sequences, with approximately 40% observed a single time. What was sequenced was blood. Every receptor here comes from a man aged 18 to 35 with Graves' hyperthyroidism.

This clonotype was detected a few times. V gene TRBV7-9 combines with J gene TRBJ2-7; a possible D gene is TRBD2 (7 bases). CDR1 is SEHNR, CDR2 FQNEAQ, per germline (reference sequence). Trimming removed 6 bases from V and 6 bases from J, with 15 bases in between. The CDR3 length is 13 residues. The CDR3 DNA reads TGTGCCAGCAGTATCGAGGGGGGGTTCGAGCAGTACTTC. This codes for CASSIEGGFEQYF.

This clonotype was observed a single time. The chain links TRBV6-1 to TRBJ1-2; D call uncertain. Trimming shortened V by 3 bases and J by 4 bases, and 15 bases separated the two germline ends. Per the germline V gene, CDR1 is MNHNS and CDR2 is SASEGT. This CDR3 is 15 amino acids long. The CDR3 DNA follows: TGTGCCAGCAGTGATGGGTCGGGGATATTCTATGGCTACACCTTC. Protein: CASSDGSGIFYGYTF.

The J gene is TRBJ2-7, the V gene TRBV5-1, with D unclear. CDR3 length: 14 residues. Germline-derived CDR1 and CDR2 are SGHRS and YFSETQ. Trimming shortened V by 3 bases and J by 6 bases, and 16 bases separated the two germline ends. CDR3 residues: CASSWVAMKGEQYF. The CDR3 DNA reads as TGCGCCAGCAGCTGGGTAGCCATGAAGGGCGAGCAGTACTTC.

Comment on this clonotype: Germline is not matched at one junction end, which may reflect a read error. The chain links TRBV2 to TRBJ2-1; 10 bases line up with TRBD2. CDR1 is SNHLY and CDR2 is FYNNEI in the germline V gene. The CDR3 spans 12 residues. CDR3 amino acids: CATSDPAGGEFF. CDR3 nucleotide sequence: TGTGCCACCAGTGACCCAGCGGGAGGGGAGTTCTTC.

This chain connects TRBV29-1 to TRBJ2-7; 11 nucleotides align to TRBD2. The CDR3 contains 15 residues. Per the germline V gene, CDR1 is SQVTM and CDR2 is ANQGSEA. V was clipped by 7 bases and J by 7 bases; unmatched bases: 15. The CDR3 DNA sequence: TGCAGCGCTCCAATGACTAGCGGGGCTCGGAATGAGCAGTACTTC. Translated: CSAPMTSGARNEQYF.

This clonotype was seen a handful of times. This chain uses TRBV6-1 with TRBJ2-5; 7 bases map to TRBD1. CDR3 length equals 13 residues. The germline gives CDR1 MNHNS, CDR2 SASEGT. With 5 bases clipped from V and 6 bases from J, the junction kept 6 bases outside the gene matches. The CDR3 nucleotides read TGTGCCAGCAGTACCTGGGACAGTCAGACCCAGTACTTC. Translating gives CASSTWDSQTQYF.

The chain carries TRBV29-1 and TRBJ1-2; 8 bases align to TRBD1. The CDR3 sequence is 15 residues long. The J segment lost 4 bases and the V segment lost 2 bases, leaving 9 bases of the junction unmatched. Germline assignment: CDR1 SQVTM and CDR2 ANQGSEA. The CDR3 region is CSVERQGTGTYGYTF. The DNA for the CDR3 is TGCAGCGTTGAACGACAGGGGACAGGAACCTATGGCTACACCTTC.

V gene TRBV7-2 combines with J gene TRBJ2-5, with 7 bases that match TRBD2. This CDR3 contains 15 residues. Germline loops: CDR1 SGHTA, CDR2 FQGNSA. The junction had 6 bases not matched to a gene; V was cut back by 2 bases and J by 3 bases. CDR3 coding DNA: TGTGCCAGCAGCTTACTAGGCGGGGGTGAAGAGACCCAGTACTTC. It encodes CASSLLGGGEETQYF.

The chain recombines TRBV5-8 with TRBJ1-5, with TRBD1 as a possible D gene (5 bases). V shed 1 base and J shed 1 base, with 12 bases lying between them. The length of the CDR3 is 16 residues. Germline loops: CDR1 SGHTS, CDR2 YDEGEE. CDR3 nucleotides: TGTGCCAGCAGCTTGTGGGGGAGTTCGAGCAATCAGCCCCAGCATTTT. This codes for CASSLWGSSSNQPQHF.

In its sample, this clonotype was seen many times. The chain is built from TRBV9 and TRBJ1-2, with D unclear. The length of the CDR3 is 13 residues. CDR1 is SGDLS, CDR2 YYNGEE, per germline. Trimming shortened V by 0 bases and J by 8 bases, and 11 bases separated the two germline ends. The CDR3 here is CASSVASRWGYTF. CDR3 nucleotides: TGTGCCAGCAGCGTAGCATCCCGCTGGGGCTACACCTTC.

V and J are TRBV19 and TRBJ2-7; 10 bases are a match to TRBD2. Germline trimming cut 3 bases from V and 4 bases from J; bases unmatched to any gene: 6. Germline values: CDR1 LNHDA, CDR2 SQIVND (reference sequence). This CDR3 has 15 amino acids. The CDR3 protein is CASSISLAGVYEQYF. The CDR3 DNA reads as TGTGCCAGTAGTATCTCGCTAGCGGGAGTATACGAGCAGTACTTC.

This clonotype was seen ten or more times. The chain is built from TRBV20-1 and TRBJ2-7; 7 positions match TRBD2. V dropped 3 bases and J dropped 4; count of bases not matched to a gene: 3. From germline, CDR1 is DFQATT and CDR2 SNEGSKA (reference sequence). The CDR3 totals 12 residues. The CDR3, as DNA: TGCAGTGCTAGTAAGCGGGGTTACGAGCAGTACTTC. Its protein product is CSASKRGYEQYF.

This clonotype has a handful of counts. CDR3 protein: CASSLSGFMNTEAFF. The DNA for the CDR3 is TGTGCCAGCAGTCTGTCAGGGTTTATGAACACTGAAGCTTTCTTT. The chain employs TRBV2 and TRBJ1-1; D might be TRBD1 (5 bases). The CDR3 is made up of 15 amino acids. CDR1 is SNHLY, CDR2 FYNNEI, per germline. The germline V and J ends were trimmed by 5 bases and 0 bases, with 13 bases remaining between them.